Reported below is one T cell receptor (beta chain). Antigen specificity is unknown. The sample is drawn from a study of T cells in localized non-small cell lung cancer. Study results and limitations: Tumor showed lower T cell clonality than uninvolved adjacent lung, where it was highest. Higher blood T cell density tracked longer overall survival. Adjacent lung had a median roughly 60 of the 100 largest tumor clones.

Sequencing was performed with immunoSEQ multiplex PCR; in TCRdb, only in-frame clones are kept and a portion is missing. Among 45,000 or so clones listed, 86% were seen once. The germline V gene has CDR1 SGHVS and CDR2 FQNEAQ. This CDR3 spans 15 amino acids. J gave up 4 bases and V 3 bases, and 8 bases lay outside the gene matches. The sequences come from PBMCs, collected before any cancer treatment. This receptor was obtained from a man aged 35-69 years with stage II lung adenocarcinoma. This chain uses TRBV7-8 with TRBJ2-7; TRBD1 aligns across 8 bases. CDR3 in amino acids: CASSFFGTGGYEQYV. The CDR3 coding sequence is TGTGCCAGCAGCTTCTTCGGGACAGGTGGATACGAGCAGTACGTC.